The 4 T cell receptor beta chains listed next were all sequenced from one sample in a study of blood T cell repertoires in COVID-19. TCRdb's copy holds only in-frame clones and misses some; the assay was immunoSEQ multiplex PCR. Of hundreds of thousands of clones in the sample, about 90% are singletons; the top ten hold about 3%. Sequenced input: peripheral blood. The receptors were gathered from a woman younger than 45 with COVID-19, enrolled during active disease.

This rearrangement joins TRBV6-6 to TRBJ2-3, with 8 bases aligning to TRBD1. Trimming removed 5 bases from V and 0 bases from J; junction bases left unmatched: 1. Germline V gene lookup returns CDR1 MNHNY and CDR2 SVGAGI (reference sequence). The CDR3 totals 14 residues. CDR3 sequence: CASSRTGSTDTQYF. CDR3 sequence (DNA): TGTGCCAGCAGTCGGACAGGGAGCACAGATACGCAGTATTTT.

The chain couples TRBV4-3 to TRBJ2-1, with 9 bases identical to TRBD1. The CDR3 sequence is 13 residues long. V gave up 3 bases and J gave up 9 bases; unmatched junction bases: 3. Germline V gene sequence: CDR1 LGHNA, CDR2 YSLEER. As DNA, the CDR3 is TGCGCCAGCAGCCACCGGACAGGGGTTGAGCAGTTCTTC. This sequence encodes CASSHRTGVEQFF.

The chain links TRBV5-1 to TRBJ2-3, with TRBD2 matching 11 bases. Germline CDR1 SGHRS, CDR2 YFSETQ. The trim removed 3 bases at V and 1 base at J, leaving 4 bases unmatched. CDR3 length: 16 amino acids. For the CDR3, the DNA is TGCGCCAGCAGCTCAGGGACTAGCGGAGGCACAGATACGCAGTATTTT. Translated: CASSSGTSGGTDTQYF. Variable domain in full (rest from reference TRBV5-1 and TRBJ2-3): KAGVTQTPRYLIKTRGQQVTLSCSPISGHRSVSWYQQTPGQGLQFLFEYFSETQRNKGNFPGRFSGRQFSNSRSEMNVSTLELGDSALYLCASSSGTSGGTDTQYFGPGTRLTVL.

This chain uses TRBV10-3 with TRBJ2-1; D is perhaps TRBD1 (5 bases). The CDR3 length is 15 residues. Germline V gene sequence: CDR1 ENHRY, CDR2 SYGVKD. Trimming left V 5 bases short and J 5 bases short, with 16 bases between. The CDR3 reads CAISQSMGQDNEQFF. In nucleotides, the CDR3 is TGTGCCATCAGTCAAAGCATGGGGCAGGACAATGAGCAGTTCTTC.